This T cell receptor beta chain originates from a study of beta chain features in type 1 diabetes. The sample holds a few counts of this clone. Its specificity is unknown. Study-wide results and caveats: Across all four CD4+ subsets, people with type 1 diabetes showed modestly shorter TCRB CDR3s.

The investigators reverse transcribed all of the isolated RNA, so they sequenced expressed TCRB transcripts. Profiling relied on immunoSEQ multiplex PCR, and the TCRdb table lists in-frame clones only, not all of them. The sample consists of approximately 270,000 clones, roughly an eighth of them appearing once. Germline CDR1 is MGHDK and CDR2 is SYGVNS. Losses at the gene ends were 5 bases for V and 4 bases for J; bases not matched to a gene: 7. The CDR3 covers 17 residues. The clonotype comes from a man between 25 and 39 years old with type 1 diabetes. The V call is TRBV25-1, the J call TRBJ2-5; 16 bases agree with TRBD2. Sequencing was performed on naive CD4+ T cells from blood. The CDR3, as DNA: TGTGCCAGCAGTTCCTCCGGGACTAGCGGGAGGGCAGAGACCCAGTACTTC. It is translated as CASSSSGTSGRAETQYF.